This T cell receptor (beta chain) was found in a study of cytomegalovirus exposure and HLA in healthy donors. PCR used 60 Vbeta primers and 13 Jbeta primers. Produced via immunoSEQ multiplex PCR; TCRdb's table is partial and in-frame only. This table holds 200,000 to 250,000 clones, just under 85% found once. With 3 bases removed from V and 10 bases from J, the gap between germline ends came to 16 bases. The V gene's germline CDR1 is MNHEY and CDR2 SMNVEV (reference sequence). The CDR3 covers 14 residues. The chain carries TRBV27 and TRBJ1-5, with TRBD1 as a possible D gene (6 bases). What was sequenced was PBMCs. This receptor was taken from a woman aged 40 to 49 in good health and CMV-seronegative. CDR3 region: CASSFRARTDPQHF. Written as DNA, the CDR3 is TGTGCCAGCAGTTTTAGGGCCCGGACAGATCCCCAGCATTTT.